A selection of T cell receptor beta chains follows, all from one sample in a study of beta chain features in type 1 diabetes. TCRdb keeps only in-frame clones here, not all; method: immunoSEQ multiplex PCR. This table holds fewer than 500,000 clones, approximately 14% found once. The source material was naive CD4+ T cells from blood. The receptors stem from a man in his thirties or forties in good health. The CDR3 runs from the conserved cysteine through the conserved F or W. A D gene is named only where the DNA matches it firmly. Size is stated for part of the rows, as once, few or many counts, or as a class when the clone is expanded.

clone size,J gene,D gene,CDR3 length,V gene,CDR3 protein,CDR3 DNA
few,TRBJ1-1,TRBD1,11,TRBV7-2,CASSLTGVAFF,TGTGCCAGCAGCTTAACAGGGGTGGCTTTCTTT
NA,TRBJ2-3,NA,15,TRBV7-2,CASSSLAASTDTQYF,TGTGCCAGCAGCTCATTAGCGGCTAGCACAGATACGCAGTATTTT
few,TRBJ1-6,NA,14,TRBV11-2,CASSLWQGNSPLHF,TGTGCCAGCAGCTTGTGGCAGGGTAATTCACCCCTCCACTTT
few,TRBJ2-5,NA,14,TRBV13,CASSLGGNQETQYF,TGTGCCAGCAGCTTAGGCGGTAACCAAGAGACCCAGTACTTC
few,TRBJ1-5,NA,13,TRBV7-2,CASSLDSLGPQHF,TGTGCCAGCAGCCTGGACAGCCTGGGGCCCCAGCATTTT
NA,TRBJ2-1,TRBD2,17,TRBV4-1,CASSQDPTTSDHNEQFF,TGCGCCAGCAGCCAAGATCCCACTACTAGCGACCACAATGAGCAGTTCTTC
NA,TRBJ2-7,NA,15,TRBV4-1,CASSQELAEPYEQYF,TGCGCCAGCAGCCAAGAATTGGCAGAACCTTACGAGCAGTACTTC
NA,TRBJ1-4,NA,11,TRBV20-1,CSATRGEKLFF,TGCAGTGCTACCCGGGGGGAAAAACTGTTTTTT
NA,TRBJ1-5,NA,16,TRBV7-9,CASSLWTGSVNQPQHF,TGTGCCAGCAGCTTATGGACGGGGAGCGTCAATCAGCCCCAGCATTTT
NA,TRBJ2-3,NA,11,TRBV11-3,CASGVSDTQYF,TGTGCCTCGGGGGTCTCAGATACGCAGTATTTT
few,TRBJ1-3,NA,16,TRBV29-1,CSVALGQSASGNTIYF,TGCAGCGTTGCCCTTGGACAGTCAGCCTCTGGAAACACCATATATTTT
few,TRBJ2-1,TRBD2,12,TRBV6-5,CASSRAGSEQFF,TGTGCCAGCAGCCGAGCGGGGAGTGAGCAGTTCTTC
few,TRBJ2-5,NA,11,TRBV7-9,CASEGDGPQYF,TGTGCCAGTGAAGGTGACGGTCCCCAGTACTTC
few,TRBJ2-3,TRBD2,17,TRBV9,CASSLTSGGPSTDTQYF,TGTGCCAGCAGCCTGACTAGCGGGGGGCCCTCCACAGATACGCAGTATTTT
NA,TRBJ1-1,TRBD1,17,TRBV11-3,CASSYNPRDRIDTEAFF,TGTGCCAGCAGCTACAACCCACGGGACAGGATCGACACTGAAGCTTTCTTT
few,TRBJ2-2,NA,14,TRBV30,CAWSGTRNTGELFF,TGTGCCTGGAGTGGGACAAGGAACACCGGGGAGCTGTTTTTT
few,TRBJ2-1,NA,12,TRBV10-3,CAISQEGNEQFF,TGTGCCATCAGCCAGGAGGGCAATGAGCAGTTCTTC
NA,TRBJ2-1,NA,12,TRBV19,CASSIVMAEQFF,TGTGCCAGTAGTATAGTGATGGCTGAGCAGTTCTTC
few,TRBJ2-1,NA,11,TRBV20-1,CRAGVRHEQFF,TGCAGAGCGGGTGTGAGGCATGAGCAGTTCTTC
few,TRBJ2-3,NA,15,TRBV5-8,CASSFRGVAILTQYF,TGTGCCAGCAGCTTTCGGGGAGTGGCAATATTGACGCAGTATTTT
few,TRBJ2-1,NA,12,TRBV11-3,CASSLSYNEQFF,TGTGCCAGCAGCTTATCTTACAATGAGCAGTTCTTC
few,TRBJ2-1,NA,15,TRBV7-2,CASSRVSGGSNEQFF,TGTGCCAGCAGCCGCGTTTCAGGAGGTTCTAATGAGCAGTTCTTC
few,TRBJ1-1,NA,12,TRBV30,CAWSPTGRRAFF,TGTGCCTGGAGTCCAACCGGACGGAGAGCTTTCTTT
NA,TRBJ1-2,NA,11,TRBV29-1,CSGSWGSGYTF,TGCAGCGGGTCTTGGGGGAGCGGCTACACCTTC
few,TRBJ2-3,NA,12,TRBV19,CASSLPTDTQYF,TGTGCCAGTAGTTTACCGACAGATACGCAGTATTTT
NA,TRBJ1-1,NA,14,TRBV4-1,CASSQDRGGTEAFF,TGCGCCAGCAGCCAAGATCGGGGAGGCACTGAAGCTTTCTTT
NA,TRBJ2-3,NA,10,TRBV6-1,CASSGDTQYF,TGTGCCAGCAGTGGGGATACGCAGTATTTT
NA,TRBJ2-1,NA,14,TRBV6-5,CASSPRDKNNEQFF,TGTGCCAGCAGCCCTCGGGACAAGAACAATGAGCAGTTCTTC
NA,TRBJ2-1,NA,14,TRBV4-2,CASSQVGSRDEQFF,TGTGCCAGCAGCCAGGTCGGGAGTCGGGATGAGCAGTTCTTC
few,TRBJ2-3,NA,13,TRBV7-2,CASSLLVPDTQYF,TGTGCCAGCAGCCTGCTAGTCCCAGATACGCAGTATTTT
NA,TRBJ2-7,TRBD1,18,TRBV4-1,CASSHGSRRGRFAYEQYF,TGCGCCAGCAGCCACGGAAGCCGCAGGGGGCGCTTCGCTTACGAGCAGTACTTC
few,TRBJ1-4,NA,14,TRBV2,CASSTAGFNEKLFF,TGTGCCAGCAGTACGGCAGGCTTCAATGAAAAACTGTTTTTT
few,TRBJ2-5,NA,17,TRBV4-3,CASSQEAVRSMVETQYF,TGCGCCAGCAGCCAAGAAGCGGTTAGGAGTATGGTCGAGACCCAGTACTTC
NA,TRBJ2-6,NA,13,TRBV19,CASRPSGANVLTF,TGTGCCAGTCGTCCCTCTGGGGCCAACGTCCTGACTTTC
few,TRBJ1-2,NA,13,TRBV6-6,CASILQKGHGYTF,TGTGCCAGCATCCTACAGAAAGGGCATGGCTACACCTTC
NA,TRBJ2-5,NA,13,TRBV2,CASSVRRDGTQYF,TGTGCCAGCAGTGTAAGGAGGGATGGGACCCAGTACTTC
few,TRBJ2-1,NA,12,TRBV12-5,CASGLAWGEQFF,TGTGCTAGTGGTTTGGCCTGGGGTGAGCAGTTCTTC
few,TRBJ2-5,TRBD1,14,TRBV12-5,CASGKGQGAETQYF,TGTGCTAGTGGAAAGGGACAGGGGGCAGAGACCCAGTACTTC
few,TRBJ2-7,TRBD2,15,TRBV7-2,CASSPAGGRSYEQYF,TGTGCCAGCAGCCCTGCGGGGGGGCGTTCCTACGAGCAGTACTTC
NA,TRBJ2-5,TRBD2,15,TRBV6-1,CAIRTSGSLGETQYF,TGTGCCATCCGGACTAGCGGGAGCCTCGGAGAGACCCAGTACTTC
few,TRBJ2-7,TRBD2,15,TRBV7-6,CASSSLAGGPHEQYF,TGTGCCAGCAGCTCCCTAGCGGGGGGGCCCCACGAGCAGTACTTC
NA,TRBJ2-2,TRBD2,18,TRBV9,CASSVVRTSGQYTGELFF,TGTGCCAGCAGCGTAGTCAGGACTAGCGGACAATACACCGGGGAGCTGTTTTTT
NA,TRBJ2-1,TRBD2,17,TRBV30,CAWRPLHGTSGYNEQFF,TGTGCCTGGAGGCCACTGCACGGGACTAGCGGCTACAATGAGCAGTTCTTC
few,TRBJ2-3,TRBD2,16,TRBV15,CATSRDFPGGTGTQYF,TGTGCCACCAGCAGAGATTTTCCGGGAGGTACGGGTACGCAGTATTTT
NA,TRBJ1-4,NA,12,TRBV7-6,CASSSPPEKLFF,TGTGCCAGCAGCTCCCCGCCTGAAAAACTGTTTTTT
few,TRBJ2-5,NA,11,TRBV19,CASSIKETQYF,TGTGCCAGTAGTATTAAAGAGACCCAGTACTTC
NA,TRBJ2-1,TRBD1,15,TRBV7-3,CASSGPGQGRNEQFF,TGTGCCAGCAGCGGACCGGGACAGGGGCGAAATGAGCAGTTCTTC
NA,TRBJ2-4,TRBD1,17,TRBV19,CASTLTGTALAKNIQYF,TGTGCCAGTACCTTGACCGGGACAGCCTTAGCCAAAAACATTCAGTACTTC